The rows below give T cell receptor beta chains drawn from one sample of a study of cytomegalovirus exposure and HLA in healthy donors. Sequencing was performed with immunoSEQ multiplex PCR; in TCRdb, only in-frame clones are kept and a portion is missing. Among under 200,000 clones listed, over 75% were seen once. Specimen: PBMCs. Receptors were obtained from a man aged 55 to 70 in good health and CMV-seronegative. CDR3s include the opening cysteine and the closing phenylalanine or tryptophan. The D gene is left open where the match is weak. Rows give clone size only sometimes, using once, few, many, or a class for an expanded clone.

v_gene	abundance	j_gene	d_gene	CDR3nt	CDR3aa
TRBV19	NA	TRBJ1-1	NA	TGTGCCAGTAGTAGGGGACTGCCTTACACTGAAGCTTTCTTT	CASSRGLPYTEAFF
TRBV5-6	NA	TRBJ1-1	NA	TGTGCCAGCAGCCGGGGGGATACAGGGTGGTACACTGAAGCTTTCTTT	CASSRGDTGWYTEAFF
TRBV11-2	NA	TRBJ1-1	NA	TGTGCCAGCAGCTTAGATGTGATTCGGACTCCCAACTTCTTT	CASSLDVIRTPNFF
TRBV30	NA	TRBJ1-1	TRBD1	TGTGCCTGGAGTGTACATGGGACAGTGAACACTGAAGCTTTCTTT	CAWSVHGTVNTEAFF
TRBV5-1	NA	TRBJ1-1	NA	TGCGCCAGCAGCTTGGGGCCCGAAGCTTTCTTT	CASSLGPEAFF
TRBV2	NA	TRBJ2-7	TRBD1	TGTGCCAGCAGCGGGACAGGGTGGACCTACGAGCAGTACTTC	CASSGTGWTYEQYF
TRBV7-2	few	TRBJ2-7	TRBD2	TGTGCCAGCAGCTTAGGGGCGGGGGGGATCGGGGAGCAGTACTTC	CASSLGAGGIGEQYF
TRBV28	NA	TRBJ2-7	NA	TGTGCCAGCAGTTTGGGGCAGGGGTACGAGCAGTACTTC	CASSLGQGYEQYF
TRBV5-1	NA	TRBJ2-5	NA	TGCGCCAGCAGCTTAAAATTATCCCGGGGAGTAAGGGTAGAGACCCAGTACTTC	CASSLKLSRGVRVETQYF
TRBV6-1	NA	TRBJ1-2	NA	TGTGCCAGCTTTCACAGGGTACGATATGGCTACACCTTC	CASFHRVRYGYTF
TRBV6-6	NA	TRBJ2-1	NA	TGTGCCAGCAGCCCTTACAATGAGCAGTTCTTC	CASSPYNEQFF
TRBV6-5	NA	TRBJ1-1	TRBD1	TGTGCCAGCAGTTGGGGACAGGGCTTCACTGAAGCTTTCTTT	CASSWGQGFTEAFF
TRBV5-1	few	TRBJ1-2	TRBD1	TGCGCCAGCAGCTTGGGACAGGGGTGGTATGGCTACACCTTC	CASSLGQGWYGYTF
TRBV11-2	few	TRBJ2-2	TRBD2	TGTGCCAGCAGCTTAACAGCGGGGGGGCTTATAACCGGGGAGCTGTTTTTT	CASSLTAGGLITGELFF
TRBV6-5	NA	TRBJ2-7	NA	TGTGCCACCACGGCGGAGGGAGTCCACGAGCAGTACTTC	CATTAEGVHEQYF
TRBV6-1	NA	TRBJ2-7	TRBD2	TGTGCCAGCAGCGGAGCGGGGCTTAACTCCTACGAGCAGTACTTC	CASSGAGLNSYEQYF